This entry concerns a single T cell receptor (beta chain). This sample was taken from a study of cytomegalovirus exposure and HLA in healthy donors. This CDR3 has 17 residues. CDR1 and CDR2 from the germline V gene are LNHNV and YYDKDF (reference sequence). J lost 1 base, V lost 5 bases, and 13 bases had no gene match. Both 60 Vbeta primers and 13 Jbeta primers went into the PCR. Assay used: immunoSEQ multiplex PCR; TCRdb lists only in-frame clones, some missing. The sample has around 130,000 clones, 81% seen once. The chain employs TRBV15 and TRBJ1-2, with 7 bases fitting TRBD1. The sequencing sample was made of PBMCs. The sequence came from a man aged 18-30 years in good health and CMV-seronegative. The CDR3 region has the DNA TGTGCCACCAGCTCGAGAGGGGGCGCGGGGCGTAACTATGGCTACACCTTC. Translating gives CATSSRGGAGRNYGYTF.